The rows below give T cell receptor beta chains drawn from one sample of a study of T cells in Graves' hyperthyroidism and ophthalmopathy. TCRdb processed the multiplex PCR reads anew with MiXCR; each CDR3 protein has one entry. The table has approximately 370,000 distinct CDR3 sequences, about a sixth seen once; the top ten hold about a third. Sequencing used blood. These receptors all stem from a woman under 40 with Graves' hyperthyroidism that later progressed to Graves' ophthalmopathy. Both conserved end residues are part of each CDR3. The D gene is left open where the match is weak. Clone size is given for some rows only: seen once, a few or many times, or a class if the clone is expanded.

j_gene: TRBJ2-2; v_gene: TRBV9; abundance: few; d_gene: -; CDR3nt: TGTGCCAGCAGCGTAGATCTCTTGAGCGTCAGGCCGAACACCGGGGAGCTGTTTTTT; CDR3aa: CASSVDLLSVRPNTGELFF
j_gene: TRBJ2-7; v_gene: TRBV30; abundance: many; d_gene: -; CDR3nt: TGTGCCTGGAGTGCGCGTGTGGCCTACGAGCAGTACTTC; CDR3aa: CAWSARVAYEQYF
j_gene: TRBJ2-7; v_gene: TRBV27; abundance: many; d_gene: TRBD2; CDR3nt: TGTGCCAGCAGTTTATCTTCGGGACTAGCGTTATACGAGCAGTACTTC; CDR3aa: CASSLSSGLALYEQYF
j_gene: TRBJ2-5; v_gene: TRBV19; abundance: few; d_gene: -; CDR3nt: TGTGCCAGTAAGAGGACGCAGGAGACCCAGTACTTC; CDR3aa: CASKRTQETQYF
j_gene: TRBJ2-2; v_gene: TRBV14; abundance: few; d_gene: -; CDR3nt: TGTGCCAGCAGCCAAGATCGGGACCCAGAAATAGTATCGAACACCGGGGAGCTGTTTTTT; CDR3aa: CASSQDRDPEIVSNTGELFF
j_gene: TRBJ2-7; v_gene: TRBV5-1; abundance: -; d_gene: TRBD1; CDR3nt: TGCGCCAGCAGCTTTGCCAGCCTAGGGACAGGGGTCACCTACGAGCAGTACTTC; CDR3aa: CASSFASLGTGVTYEQYF
j_gene: TRBJ2-1; v_gene: TRBV29-1; abundance: -; d_gene: -; CDR3nt: TGCAGCGTTGAAGATCTTGGCAAAGCGAGAAGGCAGTTCTTC; CDR3aa: CSVEDLGKARRQFF
j_gene: TRBJ2-6; v_gene: TRBV15; abundance: many; d_gene: -; CDR3nt: TGTGCCACCAGCAGAGGTACGCAGTGGGCTTCAGGGGCCAACGTCCTGACTTTC; CDR3aa: CATSRGTQWASGANVLTF
j_gene: TRBJ1-3; v_gene: TRBV3-1; abundance: many; d_gene: TRBD1; CDR3nt: TGTGCCAGCAGCCTCGGGAGACAGGGGAATGGAAACACCATATATTTT; CDR3aa: CASSLGRQGNGNTIYF
j_gene: TRBJ1-2; v_gene: TRBV15; abundance: many; d_gene: -; CDR3nt: TGTGCCACCAGCAGAGAACTCGCGGAAACTAACTATGGCTACACCTTC; CDR3aa: CATSRELAETNYGYTF